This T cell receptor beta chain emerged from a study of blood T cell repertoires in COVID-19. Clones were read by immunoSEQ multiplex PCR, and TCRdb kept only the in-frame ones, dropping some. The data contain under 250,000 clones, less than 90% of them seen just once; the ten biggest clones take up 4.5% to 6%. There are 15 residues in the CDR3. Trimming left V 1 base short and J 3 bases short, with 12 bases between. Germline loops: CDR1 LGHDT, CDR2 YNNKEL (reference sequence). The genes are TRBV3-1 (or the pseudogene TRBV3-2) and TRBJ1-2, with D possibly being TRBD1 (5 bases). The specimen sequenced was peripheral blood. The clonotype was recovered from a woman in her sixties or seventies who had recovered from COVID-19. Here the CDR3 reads CASSQVTGGDYGYTF. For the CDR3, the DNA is TGTGCCAGCAGCCAAGTAACAGGTGGAGACTATGGCTACACCTTC.